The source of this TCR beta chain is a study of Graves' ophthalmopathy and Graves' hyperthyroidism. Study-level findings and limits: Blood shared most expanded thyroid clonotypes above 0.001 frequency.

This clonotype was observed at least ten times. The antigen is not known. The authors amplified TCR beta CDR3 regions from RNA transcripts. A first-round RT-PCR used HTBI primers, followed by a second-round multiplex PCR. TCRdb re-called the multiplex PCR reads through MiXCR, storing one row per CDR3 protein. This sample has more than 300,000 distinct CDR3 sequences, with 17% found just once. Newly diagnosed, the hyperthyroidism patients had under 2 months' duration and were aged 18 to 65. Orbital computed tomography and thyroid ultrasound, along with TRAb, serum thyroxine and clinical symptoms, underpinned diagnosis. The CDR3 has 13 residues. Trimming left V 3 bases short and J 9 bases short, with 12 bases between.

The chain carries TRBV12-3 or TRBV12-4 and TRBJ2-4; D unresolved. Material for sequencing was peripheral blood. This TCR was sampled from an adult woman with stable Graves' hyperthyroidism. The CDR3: CASSFGSFGIQYF. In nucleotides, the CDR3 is TGTGCCAGCAGTTTTGGTAGCTTCGGCATTCAGTACTTC.